This entry lists 2 T cell receptor beta chains sequenced from one sample in a study of shared clonotypes between healthy human individuals. Using immunoSEQ multiplex PCR, the repertoire was profiled, and TCRdb retains in-frame clones only, with some absent. The table lists more than 900,000 clones, approximately 80% of them singletons. Material: memory CD4+ T cells from PBMCs. Sample subset: CD45RA-negative fraction. Receptor source: a man between 18 and 35 years old in good health. Some clones in this sample may be carry-over from other donors' samples.

The CDR3 nucleotides read TGTGCCAGCAGTGCCGGTGTATTCACAGATACGCAGTATTTT. Residues: CASSAGVFTDTQYF. The chain links TRBV6-1 to TRBJ2-3; the D is unclear. The CDR3 spans 14 residues. In germline, CDR1 is MNHNS, CDR2 SASEGT. V lost 4 bases, J lost 2 bases, and 10 bases lay in between.

The J gene is TRBJ1-2, the V gene TRBV7-9, with 8 nucleotides matching TRBD1. J lost 4 bases, V lost 6 bases, and 7 bases had no gene match. The CDR3 consists of 14 residues. In germline, CDR1 is SEHNR, CDR2 FQNEAQ (reference sequence). The CDR3 sequence is CASRHDRGTYGYTF. In DNA, the CDR3 is TGTGCCAGCAGACATGACAGGGGAACCTATGGCTACACCTTC.